The 12 T cell receptor beta chains reported below all come from one sample, sequenced in a study of cytomegalovirus exposure and HLA in healthy donors. The PCR was carried out with 60 Vbeta primers and 13 Jbeta primers. Only in-frame clones appear in the TCRdb table, and some are missing; sequencing was by immunoSEQ multiplex PCR. The table has approximately 79,000 clones, around 76% seen once. The sequencing input was PBMCs. The source is a male donor in good health and CMV-seropositive.

The chain carries TRBV7-2 and TRBJ2-3; possible D gene TRBD2, 7 bases. The CDR3 extends over 19 amino acids. V was clipped by 1 base and J by 5 bases, with 25 bases between them. Germline CDR1 and CDR2: SGHTA and FQGNSA. The CDR3 DNA reads as TGTGCCAGCAGCTTAGTAATCTCCGGTGGGGGGGCCCTGTTAGATACGCAGTATTTT. Residues: CASSLVISGGGALLDTQYF. The whole variable domain, remainder taken from reference TRBV7-2 and TRBJ2-3, is GAGVSQSPSNKVTEKGKDVELRCDPISGHTALYWYRQSLGQGLEFLIYFQGNSAPDKSGLPSDRFSAERTGGSVSTLTIQRTQQEDSAVYLCASSLVISGGGALLDTQYFGPGTRLTVL.

The sample holds a few counts of this clone. The chain uses TRBV4-3 and TRBJ1-4, with 10 nucleotides matching TRBD1. The junction had 9 bases not matched to a gene; V was cut back by 3 bases and J by 8 bases. The CDR3 runs to 16 residues. Germline loops: CDR1 LGHNA, CDR2 YSLEER. CDR3 sequence: CASSHGRGTGAEKLFF. The CDR3, as DNA: TGCGCCAGCAGCCATGGCCGGGGGACAGGGGCGGAAAAACTGTTTTTT.

This clone was observed a few times. The CDR3 is CSCRTWTTNEKLFF. CDR3 DNA: TGCAGCTGTCGGACATGGACAACTAATGAAAAACTGTTTTTT. This chain connects TRBV29-1 to TRBJ1-4; D might be TRBD1 (5 bases). In germline, CDR1 is SQVTM, CDR2 ANQGSEA. V lost 8 bases and J 0 bases, leaving 13 bases between the germline ends. This CDR3 has 14 residues.

V is TRBV11-2 and J is TRBJ1-1; 7 bases are a match to TRBD1. Germline assignment: CDR1 SGHAT and CDR2 FQNNGV. The trim removed 3 bases at V and 6 bases at J, leaving 4 bases unmatched. The CDR3 runs 13 residues. This CDR3 is CASSFTGVAEAFF. The CDR3 DNA is TGTGCCAGCAGCTTTACAGGGGTAGCTGAAGCTTTCTTT.

V usage is TRBV7-9 and J usage is TRBJ2-7, with 9 bases matching TRBD1. The CDR3 contains 14 residues. V shed 8 bases and J 0 bases; nucleotides not matched to a gene: 5. Germline V gene lookup returns CDR1 SEHNR and CDR2 FQNEAQ (reference sequence). CDR3: CASGRTGVSYEQYF. The CDR3 nucleotides are TGTGCCAGCGGACGGACAGGGGTCTCCTACGAGCAGTACTTC. Together with reference TRBV7-9 and TRBJ2-7, the CDR3 gives the full variable domain: DTGVSQNPRHKITKRGQNVTFRCDPISEHNRLYWYRQTLGQGPEFLTYFQNEAQLEKSRLLSDRFSAERPKGSFSTLEIQRTEQGDSAMYLCASGRTGVSYEQYFGPGTRLTVT.

This clone was found once. The gene calls are TRBV2 and TRBJ2-7, with 12 nucleotides matching TRBD1. V lost 8 bases and J lost 4; bases outside the gene matches: 6. The CDR3 contains 14 residues. Germline lookup yields CDR1 SNHLY and CDR2 FYNNEI. DNA of the CDR3: TGTGCCAGCCTATGGGACAGGGGGCCGTACGAGCAGTACTTC. It yields the protein CASLWDRGPYEQYF.

The genes are TRBV10-3 and TRBJ1-2; 7 bases are a match to TRBD1. Trimming took 3 bases from V and 3 from J; bases not matched to a gene: 4. The CDR3 is 14 residues long. Germline V CDR1 and CDR2: ENHRY, SYGVKD. CDR3 residues: CAISDRQGYYGYTF. The CDR3, as DNA: TGTGCCATCAGTGATAGACAGGGCTACTATGGCTACACCTTC.

This clone appeared a single time. The rearrangement links TRBV6-5 to TRBJ1-1; D remains ambiguous. V lost 0 bases and J 11 bases, leaving 13 bases between the germline ends. Germline loops: CDR1 MNHEY, CDR2 SVGAGI. This CDR3 is built from 13 residues. The CDR3: CASSYSGPGDAFF. The CDR3 nucleotides are TGTGCCAGCAGTTACTCGGGTCCGGGTGACGCTTTCTTT.

CDR3 sequence: CASSHGGVAGAQETQYF. CDR3 coding DNA: TGTGCCAGCAGCCATGGTGGGGTAGCGGGAGCTCAAGAGACCCAGTACTTC. The gene calls are TRBV4-2 and TRBJ2-5; TRBD2 matches 9 bases. The CDR3 contains 17 residues. J gave up 2 bases and V 3 bases, and 10 bases lay outside the gene matches. The V gene's germline CDR1 is LGHNA and CDR2 YNFKEQ.

V usage is TRBV7-2 and J usage is TRBJ2-7; possibly TRBD2 for D (6 bases). Trimming shortened V by 0 bases and J by 2 bases, and 8 bases separated the two germline ends. Looked up from germline, CDR1 is SGHTA and CDR2 is FQGNSA. The CDR3 is made up of 14 amino acids. The CDR3 region is CASSLAREPYEQYF. Here the CDR3 DNA reads TGTGCCAGCAGCTTAGCCCGGGAGCCCTACGAGCAGTACTTC.

J is TRBJ2-5 and V is TRBV5-1; D is possibly TRBD1 (6 bases). The J call may be in error: the DNA end matches TRBJ2-7 better. The CDR3 has 13 residues. Germline V gives CDR1 SGHRS, CDR2 YFSETQ. The CDR3 loop is CASSFLGGYEQYF. Written as DNA, the CDR3 is TGCGCCAGCAGCTTCCTAGGGGGCTACGAGCAGTACTTC.

The V call is TRBV10-3, the J call TRBJ2-6; D possibly corresponds to TRBD2 (6 bases). CDR1 and CDR2 from the germline V gene are ENHRY and SYGVKD. CDR3 size: 16 residues. V lost 8 bases, J lost 2 bases, and 16 bases lay in between. The CDR3 bases are TGTGCCATCCGGCGTGCCGGAGGGGCTGGGGCCAACGTCCTGACTTTC. Residues: CAIRRAGGAGANVLTF.